The sequence of this T cell receptor (beta chain) was determined in a study of beta chain features in type 1 diabetes. Study findings and constraints: When VDJ junctions were examined, type 1 diabetes patients showed fewer insertions and more deletions.

The CDR3 loop spans 15 amino acids. The V end lost 6 bases, the J end lost 10 bases, and 22 bases lay between the germline ends. The V gene's germline CDR1 is MNHEY and CDR2 SVGAGI. Notes on this clone: The antigen remains undetermined.

Central memory, naive, regulatory and stem cell-like memory CD4+ cells were sorted by CD45RO/CCR7/CD25/CD127/CD95/CD27. Expressed TCRB transcripts were sequenced because the entire RNA isolate underwent reverse transcription. The assay was immunoSEQ multiplex PCR, and TCRdb's table has in-frame clones only and misses some. The sample has about 140,000 clones, roughly 10% seen once; the top ten hold 0.55% to 0.65%. The TCR originated in a woman in her thirties or forties in good health. The rearrangement uses TRBV6-5 and TRBJ2-1; D perhaps matches TRBD2 (6 bases). Sequencing was performed on central memory CD4+ T cells from blood. In nucleotides, the CDR3 is TGTGCCAGCAGCACTCCCAGGACTACCGGTAGAGAGCAGTTCTTC. This sequence encodes CASSTPRTTGREQFF.